This TCR beta chain was documented in a study of blood T cell repertoires in COVID-19. Turning to the study itself: T cells, B-cell-depleted T cells, or PBMCs provided the cDNA or gDNA that served as material.

Germline CDR1 is SGHVS and CDR2 is FNYEAQ. The V gene lost 3 bases and the J gene lost 14 bases, with 23 bases spanning the gap. This CDR3 contains 15 residues. The study assigned cohorts using participant-reported clinical history. Authors' methods: Reference gene primer amplification in the assay estimated nucleated cell counts. Clones were read by immunoSEQ multiplex PCR, and TCRdb kept only the in-frame ones, dropping some. That table is the source of V, J and clone size, and D and trimming were worked out from the DNA. The sample lists a few hundred thousand clones; about nine tenths were seen once.

Sequencing input: PBMCs or T cells enriched from blood (not recorded which). V and J are TRBV7-6 and TRBJ2-1, with a tentative D call TRBD1 (6 bases). This TCR was sampled from a woman under 40 who had been exposed to COVID-19. CDR3 nucleotides: TGTGCCAGCAGCTTGGAGACCGGGACAAGGGTTCAGGAGTTCTTC. It is translated as CASSLETGTRVQEFF. Together with reference TRBV7-6 and TRBJ2-1, the CDR3 gives the full variable domain: GAGVSQSPRYKVTKRGQDVALRCDPISGHVSLYWYRQALGQGPEFLTYFNYEAQQDKSGLPNDRFSAERPEGSISTLTIQRTEQRDSAMYRCASSLETGTRVQEFFGPGTRLTVL.